This TCR beta chain derives from a study of blood T cell repertoires in COVID-19. The overall study: COVID-19 samples collected from the United States, Italy and Spain covered acute and convalescent phases. Sample material is recorded as cDNA or gDNA derived from T cells, B-cell-depleted T cells, or PBMCs.

Per the original data handling: Amplification of reference gene primers provided the estimated nucleated cell counts. Only in-frame clones appear in the TCRdb table, and some are missing; sequencing was by immunoSEQ multiplex PCR. Clone size and the V and J calls come from that table; the DNA yielded D and trimming. The profile shows some 670,000 clones, 75% to 90% of them singletons. The CDR3 is 15 residues long. V lost 5 bases and J lost 8; bases outside the gene matches: 6. In germline, CDR1 is SGHRS, CDR2 YFSETQ. V gene TRBV5-1 combines with J gene TRBJ2-3; 15 bases align to TRBD2. This sequence originates from a woman aged 18 to 35 with acute or convalescent COVID-19. The sequenced sample was peripheral blood. The CDR3 bases are TGCGCCAGCAGGACTCCGGGACTAGCGGGGGGTACGCAGTATTTT. It is translated as CASRTPGLAGGTQYF. Full variable domain (remainder filled in from reference TRBV5-1 and TRBJ2-3): KAGVTQTPRYLIKTRGQQVTLSCSPISGHRSVSWYQQTPGQGLQFLFEYFSETQRNKGNFPGRFSGRQFSNSRSEMNVSTLELGDSALYLCASRTPGLAGGTQYFGPGTRLTVL.